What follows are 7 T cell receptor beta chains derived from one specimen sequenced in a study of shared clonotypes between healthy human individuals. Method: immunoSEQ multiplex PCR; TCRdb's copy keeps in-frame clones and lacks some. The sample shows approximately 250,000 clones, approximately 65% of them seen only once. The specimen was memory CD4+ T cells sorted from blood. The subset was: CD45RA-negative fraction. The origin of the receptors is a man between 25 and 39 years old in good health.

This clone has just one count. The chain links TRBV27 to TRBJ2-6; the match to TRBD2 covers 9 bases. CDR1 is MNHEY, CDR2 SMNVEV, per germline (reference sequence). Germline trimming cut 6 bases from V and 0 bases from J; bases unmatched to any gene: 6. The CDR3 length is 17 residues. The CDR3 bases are TGTGCCAGCAGCGCTAGCGGGATATACTCTGGGGCCAACGTCCTGACTTTC. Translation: CASSASGIYSGANVLTF.

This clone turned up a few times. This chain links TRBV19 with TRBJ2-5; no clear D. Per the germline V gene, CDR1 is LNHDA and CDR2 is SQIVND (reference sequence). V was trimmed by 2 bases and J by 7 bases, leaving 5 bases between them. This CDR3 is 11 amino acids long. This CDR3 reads CASSILGTQYF. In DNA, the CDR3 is TGTGCCAGTAGTATACTTGGGACCCAGTACTTC.

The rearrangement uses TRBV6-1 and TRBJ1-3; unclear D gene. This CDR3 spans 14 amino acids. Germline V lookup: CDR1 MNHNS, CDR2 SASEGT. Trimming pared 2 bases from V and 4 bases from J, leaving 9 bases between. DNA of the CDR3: TGTGCCAGCAGTGAAAATTTACAGGGAAACACCATATATTTT. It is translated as CASSENLQGNTIYF.

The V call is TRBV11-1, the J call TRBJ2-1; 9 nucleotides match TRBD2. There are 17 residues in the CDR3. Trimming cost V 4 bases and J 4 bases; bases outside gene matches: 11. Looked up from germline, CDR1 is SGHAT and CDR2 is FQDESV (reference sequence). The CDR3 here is CASSSPRGGRDYNEQFF. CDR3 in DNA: TGTGCCAGCAGCTCTCCCCGGGGCGGGAGGGATTACAATGAGCAGTTCTTC.

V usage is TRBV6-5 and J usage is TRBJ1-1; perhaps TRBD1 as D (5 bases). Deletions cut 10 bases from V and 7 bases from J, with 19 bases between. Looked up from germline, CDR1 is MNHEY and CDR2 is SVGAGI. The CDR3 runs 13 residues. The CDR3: CATLDPGPGEAFF. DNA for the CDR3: TGTGCCACCCTCGATCCGGGGCCGGGTGAAGCTTTCTTT.

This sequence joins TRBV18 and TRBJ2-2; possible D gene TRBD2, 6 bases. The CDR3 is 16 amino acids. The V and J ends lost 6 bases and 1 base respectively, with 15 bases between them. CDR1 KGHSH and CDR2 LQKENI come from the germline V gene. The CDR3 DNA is TGTGCCAGCTCGCAAAATAGCGGTCAGAACACCGGGGAGCTGTTTTTT. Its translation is CASSQNSGQNTGELFF.

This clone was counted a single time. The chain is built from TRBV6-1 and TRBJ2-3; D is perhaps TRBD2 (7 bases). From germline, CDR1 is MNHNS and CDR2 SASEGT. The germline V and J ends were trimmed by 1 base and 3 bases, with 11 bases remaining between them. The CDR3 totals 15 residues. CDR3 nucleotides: TGTGCCAGCAGTGAAGTGGGGGGGCGGACAGATACGCAGTATTTT. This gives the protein CASSEVGGRTDTQYF.